This record looks at one T cell receptor (beta chain) sequence and its context. What it binds is unknown. The CDR3 runs to 14 residues. The V and J ends lost 5 bases and 7 bases, in that order; junction bases with no gene match: 7. CDR1 is DFQATT, CDR2 SNEGSKA, per germline (reference sequence). This sample was included in a study of CD8 T cells in ankylosing spondylitis. Quantitative 5'-RACE was performed with molecular barcodes, and it yielded the TCR beta libraries. TCRdb reanalysed the 5' RACE reads using MiXCR and keeps one entry per CDR3 protein. This sample yields some 240,000 distinct CDR3 sequences, of which 8% to 9.5% are seen a single time; around 7% belongs to the top ten. The study, taken as a whole, reports: CD8+ cells made up the disease-linked clones, which were relatively rare in peripheral blood. Ankylosing spondylitis blood appeared to be characterized by a TCR beta motif of several highly homologous variants.

The V and J genes are TRBV20-1 and TRBJ2-1; 11 bases fit TRBD2. Sequenced input: blood, either unsorted or a sorted T cell fraction (not recorded which). This clonotype was obtained from a male donor with ankylosing spondylitis or in good health (not recorded which). CDR3 region: CSARLAGGRNEQFF. DNA of the CDR3: TGCAGTGCTCGTCTAGCGGGAGGCAGAAATGAGCAGTTCTTC.